Below, one TCR beta chain is given with its context. Given a far larger clone just one base away, this is likely a sequencing read error. The time point was: newly diagnosed GD, antithyroid drugs for less than 3 months. The TCR library was prepared using RNA isolated from PBMCs. American Thyroid Association guidelines defined Graves' disease diagnosis. Arm-PCR of CDR3 regions and iRepertoire HTBI primers were the basis on which TCR beta libraries were built. As originally analysed: Analysis of the samples identified over 60 TRBV and about 14 TRBJ segments. TCRdb passed the multiplex PCR reads through MiXCR, listing each CDR3 protein once. Clone size and V and J calls follow TCRdb, not the original study. The profile shows over 350,000 distinct CDR3 sequences, over 12% of them singletons. This sample is drawn from a study of regulatory T cells in long-lasting Graves disease. Germline V gives CDR1 SGHNT, CDR2 YENEEA. The CDR3 spans 16 residues.

Another study also made use of these data, one on T cells in Graves' hyperthyroidism and ophthalmopathy. In that study: Stability of Graves' hyperthyroidism was defined as absent ophthalmopathy progression within 18 months. Patients aged 18 to 65 with hyperthyroidism were newly diagnosed, with duration under 2 months.

Sequenced material: peripheral blood mononuclear cells (PBMCs), taken at new diagnosis, from a patient treated with antithyroid drugs. The TCR originated in a woman between 40 and 50 years old with Graves disease. This rearrangement joins TRBV11-3 to TRBJ2-5; a weak D match, TRBD1 (6 bases). The J call may be faulty, since TRBJ2-1 better matches the DNA end. CDR3 DNA: TGTGCCGGCAGCCCTGCCGGGACACTCTCCTACAATGAGCAGTTCTTC. Amino acid sequence: CAGSPAGTLSYNEQFF.